A single sample is the source of the 23 T cell receptor beta chains below, sequenced in a study of siplizumab effects on memory and regulatory T cells. Profiled with immunoSEQ multiplex PCR; TCRdb holds only in-frame clones, not every one. Of 100,000 or so clones in the sample, around 92% are singletons; the top ten hold about 0.15%. The sample taken for sequencing was CD4+ T cells sorted from blood. Every receptor here comes from a human donor in good health.

The rearrangement links TRBV23-1 to TRBJ2-5; D remains unclear. TRBV23-1 is given ORF status, its function remaining uncertain. With 2 bases removed from V and 0 bases from J, the gap between germline ends came to 10 bases. The CDR3 spans 15 residues. The CDR3 sequence is CASSQDGRYQETQYF. In DNA form, the CDR3 reads TGCGCCAGCAGTCAAGATGGCAGGTACCAAGAGACCCAGTACTTC.

V is TRBV9 and J is TRBJ2-5, with a weak D call TRBD2 (6 bases). The DNA end lines up better with TRBJ2-7; the J call may be wrong. CDR1 SGDLS and CDR2 YYNGEE come from the germline V gene. The CDR3 runs 14 residues. Here the CDR3 DNA reads TGTGCCAGCAGCGTAGGTACGGGGGCCTACGAGCAGTACTTC. Translation gives CASSVGTGAYEQYF.

The chain is built from TRBV18 and TRBJ1-2; possible D gene TRBD1, 6 bases. Germline loops: CDR1 KGHSH, CDR2 LQKENI. The V and J ends lost 3 bases and 5 bases respectively, with 16 bases between them. This CDR3 region has 15 residues. The CDR3 spells CASSPWDTWYYGYTF. The CDR3 DNA follows: TGTGCCAGCTCACCCTGGGACACTTGGTATTATGGCTACACCTTC. The whole variable domain, filled in from reference TRBV18 and TRBJ1-2, reads NAGVMQNPRHLVRRRGQEARLRCSPMKGHSHVYWYRQLPEEGLKFMVYLQKENIIDESGMPKERFSAEFPKEGPSILRIQQVVRGDSAAYFCASSPWDTWYYGYTFGSGTRLTVV.

The genes are TRBV28 and TRBJ1-2, with 9 bases identical to TRBD1. CDR1 and CDR2 (germline): MDHEN, SYDVKM. The CDR3 contains 16 residues. V shed 3 bases, J shed 1 base, and the junction held 6 bases outside the gene matches. The chain's CDR3 is CASSLYPGQGNYGYTF. For the CDR3, the DNA is TGTGCCAGCAGTTTGTACCCGGGACAGGGTAACTATGGCTACACCTTC.

The genes are TRBV5-1 and TRBJ1-1; 8 bases line up with TRBD1. V was clipped by 2 bases and J by 1 base; unmatched bases: 4. This CDR3 contains 15 residues. Germline V gene data show CDR1 as SGHRS and CDR2 as YFSETQ. The CDR3 coding sequence is TGCGCCAGCAGCTTTTCAGGGGGCGGGAACACTGAAGCTTTCTTT. Its translation: CASSFSGGGNTEAFF.

The rearrangement links TRBV30 to TRBJ1-2, with D uncertain. The CDR3 sequence is 12 residues long. Germline CDR1 and CDR2: GTSNPN and SVGIG (reference sequence). Trimming shortened V by 1 base and J by 7 bases, and 10 bases separated the two germline ends. Here the CDR3 reads CAWSGSGSGYTF. The DNA of the CDR3 is TGTGCCTGGAGTGGATCCGGTTCTGGCTACACCTTC.

This chain connects TRBV10-3 to TRBJ1-1, with no clear D. Germline V gene sequence: CDR1 ENHRY, CDR2 SYGVKD. CDR3 length equals 14 residues. V gave up 3 bases and J gave up 6 bases, with 14 bases separating them. CDR3 nucleotide sequence: TGTGCCATCAGTGACTCCGGCCCCTGGGCTGAAGCTTTCTTT. Translated: CAISDSGPWAEAFF.

This sequence joins TRBV7-2 and TRBJ2-7, with D maybe TRBD2 (6 bases). Germline V gene sequence: CDR1 SGHTA, CDR2 FQGNSA. The CDR3 has 13 amino acids. Between the trimmed V and J ends, which lost 10 bases and 0 bases, there was a span of 13 bases. Here the CDR3 DNA reads TGTGCCACCCGGGTGGGGGGCTCCTACGAGCAGTACTTC. Encoded protein: CATRVGGSYEQYF.

The rearrangement uses TRBV15 and TRBJ2-7, with TRBD1 as a possible D gene (6 bases). The CDR3 totals 15 residues. V shed 0 bases and J shed 2 bases, with 11 bases lying between them. Germline V lookup: CDR1 LNHNV, CDR2 YYDKDF (reference sequence). As DNA, the CDR3 is TGTGCCACCAGCAGAGAGGGGGCAGGAGCCTACGAGCAGTACTTC. Protein sequence: CATSREGAGAYEQYF.

J is TRBJ1-1 and V is TRBV28, with D hard to call. The germline gives CDR1 MDHEN, CDR2 SYDVKM. The V end was cut by 6 bases, the J end by 3 bases, with 11 bases between. There are 13 residues in the CDR3. The CDR3 bases are TGTGCCAGCAGCCCGGGAGGATACACTGAAGCTTTCTTT. Its translation: CASSPGGYTEAFF.

The chain is built from TRBV7-3 and TRBJ2-5; weak D call: TRBD1 (5 bases). The CDR3 has 16 amino acids. V was trimmed by 5 bases and J by 5 bases, leaving 21 bases between them. In germline, CDR1 is SGHTA, CDR2 FQGTGA. CDR3 sequence: CASSPGAHGAYETQYF. CDR3 bases: TGTGCCAGCAGCCCCGGCGCCCATGGGGCATACGAGACCCAGTACTTC.

This chain connects TRBV11-3 to TRBJ2-3, with D unclear. This CDR3 has 15 residues. CDR1 and CDR2 (germline): SGHNT, YENEEA. The V gene lost 1 base and the J gene lost 2 bases, with 10 bases spanning the gap. This CDR3 is CASSLGGTNTDTQYF. CDR3 DNA: TGTGCCAGCAGCTTAGGCGGCACAAACACAGATACGCAGTATTTT.

This clone was detected only once. The chain is built from TRBV28 and TRBJ1-5; D is undetermined. CDR3 length: 12 amino acids. Germline assignment: CDR1 MDHEN and CDR2 SYDVKM. V lost 11 bases to trimming and J lost 6 bases, with 14 bases between them. This chain's CDR3 is CAGSQGGQPQHF. The CDR3 DNA follows: TGTGCCGGCTCGCAAGGTGGTCAGCCCCAGCATTTT.

The CDR3 sequence: CASSAGLVEGYTF. Written as DNA, the CDR3 is TGTGCCAGCAGTGCAGGGTTAGTGGAGGGCTACACCTTC. The V and J genes are TRBV27 and TRBJ1-2, with D possibly TRBD1 on 5 matching bases. V was pared by 5 bases and J by 8 bases, with 15 bases between. CDR3 size: 13 residues. Germline V gene lookup returns CDR1 MNHEY and CDR2 SMNVEV (reference sequence).

The chain carries TRBV30 and TRBJ1-6, with D perhaps matching TRBD1 (5 bases). CDR1 is GTSNPN, CDR2 SVGIG, per germline (reference sequence). V lost 6 bases and J lost 6, with 18 bases in between. The CDR3 runs to 15 residues. In nucleotides, the CDR3 is TGTGCCTGCCCGCCCTCGGGACGGGGTAATTCACCCCTCCACTTT. This codes for CACPPSGRGNSPLHF. The full variable domain, rest sourced from reference TRBV30 and TRBJ1-6, is SQTIHQWPATLVQPVGSPLSLECTVEGTSNPNLYWYRQAAGRGLQLLFYSVGIGQISSEVPQNLSASRPQDRQFILSSKKLLLSDSGFYLCACPPSGRGNSPLHFGNGTRLTVT.

J is TRBJ2-1 and V is TRBV7-3, with TRBD1 identical over 9 bases. Germline CDR1 reads SGHTA; CDR2 reads FQGTGA. V lost 5 bases and J lost 3; bases outside the gene matches: 11. The CDR3 extends over 17 amino acids. The CDR3 DNA sequence: TGTGCCAGCAGCCCAGGCCCCGGGACAGGGATCTACAATGAGCAGTTCTTC. Its protein product is CASSPGPGTGIYNEQFF.

The chain employs TRBV10-3 and TRBJ2-5, with 9 bases aligning to TRBD2. CDR1 and CDR2 (germline): ENHRY, SYGVKD. The CDR3 is 15 residues long. V lost 11 bases to trimming and J lost 5 bases; unmatched junction nucleotides: 15. CDR3 bases: TGTGCCTGCGCTCGGGCTGGAACTAGCGGGGAGACCCAGTACTTC. This translates into CACARAGTSGETQYF.

This chain joins TRBV7-2 and TRBJ1-5; D gene uncertain. Trimming removed 1 base at V and 3 bases at J, with 10 bases between. CDR1 and CDR2 (germline): SGHTA, FQGNSA. The CDR3 has 15 residues. In nucleotides, the CDR3 is TGTGCCAGCAGCTTAGACCGGCAGTTCAATCAGCCCCAGCATTTT. The encoded protein is CASSLDRQFNQPQHF.

The chain joins TRBV29-1 to TRBJ1-2, with a tentative D call TRBD1 (5 bases). The V gene lost 0 bases and the J gene lost 4 bases, with 15 bases spanning the gap. Germline values: CDR1 SQVTM, CDR2 ANQGSEA. This CDR3 has 15 amino acids. In DNA, the CDR3 is TGCAGCGTTGAAGATCTGGGAAAGGGGAGCTATGGCTACACCTTC. It specifies CSVEDLGKGSYGYTF.

The chain is built from TRBV9 and TRBJ2-1; D gene unclear. This CDR3 region has 14 residues. Germline CDR1 is SGDLS and CDR2 is YYNGEE. V lost 1 base and J 5 bases, leaving 10 bases between the germline ends. The CDR3 region has the DNA TGTGCCAGCAGCGTATTGGCGGCTGACAATGAGCAGTTCTTC. This codes for CASSVLAADNEQFF. The full variable domain, completed using reference TRBV9 and TRBJ2-1, is DSGVTQTPKHLITATGQRVTLRCSPRSGDLSVYWYQQSLDQGLQFLIQYYNGEERAKGNILERFSAQQFPDLHSELNLSSLELGDSALYFCASSVLAADNEQFFGPGTRLTVL.

The chain recombines TRBV9 with TRBJ1-1, with 8 bases aligning to TRBD1. This CDR3 comprises 15 residues. Germline V gene lookup returns CDR1 SGDLS and CDR2 YYNGEE. The J segment lost 6 bases and the V segment lost 1 base, leaving 8 bases of the junction unmatched. The CDR3 is CASSVLSGTGAEAFF. The CDR3 DNA sequence: TGTGCCAGCAGCGTACTTTCCGGGACAGGAGCTGAAGCTTTCTTT.

V is TRBV10-1 and J is TRBJ2-2; D remains unclear. V was clipped by 4 bases and J by 8 bases, with 11 bases between them. The CDR3 loop spans 13 amino acids. In germline, CDR1 is WNHNN, CDR2 SYGVQD (reference sequence). CDR3 nucleotides: TGCGCCAGCAGTGCGGGTATGGGTGGGGAGCTGTTTTTT. Translation: CASSAGMGGELFF.

The chain combines TRBV11-2 with TRBJ1-2; 7 bases agree with TRBD1. V shed 5 bases and J 6 bases; nucleotides not matched to a gene: 9. CDR3 length equals 14 residues. The germline V gene has CDR1 SGHAT and CDR2 FQNNGV. Here the CDR3 reads CASSPRWDRHGYTF. CDR3 DNA: TGTGCCAGCAGCCCCCGGTGGGACAGACATGGCTACACCTTC.